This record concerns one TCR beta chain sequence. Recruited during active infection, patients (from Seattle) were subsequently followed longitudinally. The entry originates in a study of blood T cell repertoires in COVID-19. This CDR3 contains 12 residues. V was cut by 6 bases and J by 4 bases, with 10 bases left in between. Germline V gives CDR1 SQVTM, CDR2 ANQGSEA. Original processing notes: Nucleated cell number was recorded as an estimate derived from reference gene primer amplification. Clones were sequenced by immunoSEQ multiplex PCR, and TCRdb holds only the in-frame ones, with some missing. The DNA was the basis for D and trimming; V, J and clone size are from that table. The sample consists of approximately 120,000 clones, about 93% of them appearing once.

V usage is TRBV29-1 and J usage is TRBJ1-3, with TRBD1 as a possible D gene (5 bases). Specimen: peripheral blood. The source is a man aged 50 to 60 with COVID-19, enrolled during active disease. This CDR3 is CSVQGRGNTIYF. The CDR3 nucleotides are TGCAGCGTGCAGGGAAGGGGAAACACCATATATTTT.